One sample yielded the 21 T cell receptor beta chains listed below, sequenced in a study of beta chain features in type 1 diabetes. Every bit of the isolated RNA underwent reverse transcription, so sequencing read expressed TCRB transcripts. Assay: immunoSEQ multiplex PCR; the TCRdb copy retains only in-frame clones and omits some. The table includes about 470,000 clones, around 30% detected once. Sequenced sample: naive CD4+ T cells from blood. The receptors here all came from a man aged 18 to 30 in good health.

This clone was seen a few times. The V gene is TRBV30, the J gene TRBJ2-3; no clear D. With 2 bases removed from V and 6 bases from J, the gap between germline ends came to 6 bases. The CDR3 has 11 amino acids. From germline, CDR1 is GTSNPN and CDR2 SVGIG (reference sequence). The CDR3 protein is CAWSRSDTQYF. CDR3 nucleotide sequence: TGTGCCTGGAGTCGGTCCGATACGCAGTATTTT.

This clone has a handful of counts. V gene TRBV28 combines with J gene TRBJ2-7, with TRBD1 identical over 7 bases. Germline V gene data show CDR1 as MDHEN and CDR2 as SYDVKM. The CDR3 has 15 residues. The V and J ends lost 5 bases and 7 bases, in that order; junction bases with no gene match: 14. Written as DNA, the CDR3 is TGTGCCAGCAGTCTAGGGACAGCGGTCGAGCGGGAGCAGTACTTC. Protein: CASSLGTAVEREQYF.

This CDR3 reads CASSSIAPISGANVLTF. The CDR3 DNA sequence: TGTGCCAGCAGCTCTATAGCGCCAATATCCGGGGCCAACGTCCTGACTTTC. The J gene is TRBJ2-6, the V gene TRBV7-9; D may be TRBD2 (5 bases). V shed 4 bases and J shed 4 bases, with 17 bases lying between them. CDR3 length equals 17 residues. Germline CDR1 is SEHNR and CDR2 is FQNEAQ (reference sequence).

This sequence joins TRBV30 and TRBJ1-5, with D tentatively TRBD1 (6 bases). Germline lookup yields CDR1 GTSNPN and CDR2 SVGIG (reference sequence). The CDR3 length is 15 residues. V lost 5 bases and J 2 bases, leaving 16 bases between the germline ends. CDR3 amino acids: CAWAPTGRRNQPQHF. The DNA for the CDR3 is TGTGCCTGGGCCCCAACAGGGAGGCGCAATCAGCCCCAGCATTTT.

Only a few counts were recorded for this clone. V usage is TRBV27 and J usage is TRBJ2-7; D not resolved. V lost 8 bases and J lost 6, with 17 bases in between. The CDR3 has 13 amino acids. Per germline, CDR1 MNHEY and CDR2 SMNVEV (reference sequence). The CDR3 coding sequence is TGTGCCAGCTCGGAGAGTGGGGTCCCCGAGCAGTACTTC. It specifies CASSESGVPEQYF.

The J gene is TRBJ2-2, the V gene TRBV27; 10 positions agree with TRBD1. J lost 3 bases, V lost 2 bases, and 0 bases had no gene match. Germline V gene data show CDR1 as MNHEY and CDR2 as SMNVEV (reference sequence). This CDR3 region has 15 residues. Here the CDR3 DNA reads TGTGCCAGCAGTTTAGGACAGGGGGACACCGGGGAGCTGTTTTTT. Its protein is CASSLGQGDTGELFF.

This clone has more than one count but fewer than ten. As DNA, the CDR3 is TGTGCCAGCAGCCGTGAGAGCGGCCCTGAGGAGACCCAGTACTTC. Protein product: CASSRESGPEETQYF. The V call is TRBV7-2, the J call TRBJ2-5, with TRBD2 as a possible D gene (5 bases). Germline loops: CDR1 SGHTA, CDR2 FQGNSA. This CDR3 is built from 15 residues. V was trimmed by 5 bases and J by 5 bases, leaving 18 bases between them.

The genes are TRBV6-5 and TRBJ2-4; D not certain. Germline lookup yields CDR1 MNHEY and CDR2 SVGAGI. Trimming shortened V by 2 bases and J by 8 bases, and 10 bases separated the two germline ends. This CDR3 has 13 residues. CDR3 residues: CASSYHLDDIQYF. The CDR3 DNA follows: TGTGCCAGCAGTTACCATCTAGATGACATTCAGTACTTC.

There are a few counts of this clone. The CDR3 nucleotides are TGTGCCATCAGTCCGACGGGTTCTGAAGCTTTCTTT. Translated: CAISPTGSEAFF. The genes are TRBV10-3 and TRBJ1-1; D is unclear. V was cut by 5 bases and J by 6 bases, with 10 bases left in between. The CDR3 is made up of 12 amino acids. Germline lookup yields CDR1 ENHRY and CDR2 SYGVKD.

CDR3 region: CASMTGTSGYNEQFF. In DNA form, the CDR3 reads TGTGCCAGCATGACCGGGACTAGCGGGTACAATGAGCAGTTCTTC. The V and J genes are TRBV18 and TRBJ2-1; 12 bases match TRBD2. The germline CDR1 and CDR2 sequences are KGHSH and LQKENI. With V trimmed by 8 bases and J by 4 bases, 6 bases remained unmatched. The CDR3 extends over 15 amino acids.

The chain has TRBV7-3 and TRBJ2-6; 10 bases map to TRBD1. The V gene's germline CDR1 is SGHTA and CDR2 FQGTGA. The V gene end was trimmed by 5 bases and the J gene end by 4 bases; junction bases not matched to a gene: 14. The CDR3 totals 19 residues. The CDR3 sequence is CASSTQAPGQGTGANVLTF. DNA of the CDR3: TGTGCCAGCAGCACGCAGGCCCCGGGACAGGGGACCGGGGCCAACGTCCTGACTTTC.

The chain is built from TRBV6-5 and TRBJ2-3; TRBD1 matches at 10 bases. V gave up 7 bases and J gave up 4 bases; unmatched junction bases: 8. This CDR3 spans 15 amino acids. The V gene's germline CDR1 is MNHEY and CDR2 SVGAGI. The CDR3 reads CASTPGTGVADTQYF. The CDR3, as DNA: TGTGCCAGCACGCCTGGGACAGGGGTTGCAGATACGCAGTATTTT.

The chain carries TRBV7-9 and TRBJ2-7; unclear D gene. This CDR3 contains 14 residues. Germline values: CDR1 SEHNR, CDR2 FQNEAQ (reference sequence). Trimming stripped 1 base from V and 0 bases from J, with 7 bases between. The CDR3 bases are TGTGCCAGCAGCTTAGGCCGGAGCTCCTACGAGCAGTACTTC. Its protein product is CASSLGRSSYEQYF.

About this clone: The identical CDR3 is also encoded by other nucleotide sequences in the sample. The chain employs TRBV5-1 and TRBJ1-5; D gene unclear. From germline, CDR1 is SGHRS and CDR2 YFSETQ. V shed 0 bases and J shed 4 bases, with 5 bases lying between them. The CDR3 sequence is 13 residues long. The CDR3 region has the DNA TGCGCCAGCAGCTTGGATGGGAATCAGCCCCAGCATTTT. Protein: CASSLDGNQPQHF.

This chain joins TRBV7-8 and TRBJ2-3, with 11 nucleotides matching TRBD2. The CDR3 runs 17 residues. The trim removed 4 bases at V and 3 bases at J, leaving 9 bases unmatched. The germline V gene has CDR1 SGHVS and CDR2 FQNEAQ. In DNA form, the CDR3 reads TGTGCCAGCAGCTCCCGTAGACTAGCGGGACGAACAGATACGCAGTATTTT. It encodes CASSSRRLAGRTDTQYF.

This clone turned up a few times. CDR3 in amino acids: CAIAPGQGASTDTQYF. Here the CDR3 DNA reads TGTGCCATCGCCCCGGGACAGGGGGCTAGCACAGATACGCAGTATTTT. J is TRBJ2-3 and V is TRBV10-3; TRBD1 matches at 12 bases. V dropped 8 bases and J dropped 0; count of bases not matched to a gene: 6. There are 16 residues in the CDR3. Germline V gives CDR1 ENHRY, CDR2 SYGVKD.

CDR3 region: CASTKPGMGSEKLFF. The CDR3 DNA reads as TGTGCCAGCACCAAACCAGGGATGGGTAGTGAAAAACTGTTTTTT. The gene calls are TRBV6-6 and TRBJ1-4, with a possible D match to TRBD1 (5 bases). Trimming took 7 bases from V and 7 from J, leaving 19 bases between them. The CDR3 contains 15 residues. Germline loops: CDR1 MNHNY, CDR2 SVGAGI (reference sequence).

CDR3 loop: CASNPGLSLHEQYF. The CDR3 region has the DNA TGTGCCAGCAACCCGGGACTCAGTCTCCACGAGCAGTACTTC. The V and J genes are TRBV7-2 and TRBJ2-7; D might be TRBD2 (6 bases). V gave up 7 bases and J gave up 5 bases, with 18 bases separating them. The CDR3 sequence is 14 residues long. Germline V gives CDR1 SGHTA, CDR2 FQGNSA.

In its sample, this clone was seen a few times. In DNA, the CDR3 is TGTGCCACCACTACAGGGGTTGGCGGGGCCAACGTCCTGACTTTC. Translating it yields CATTTGVGGANVLTF. The chain employs TRBV15 and TRBJ2-6, with TRBD1 matching 7 bases. The junction had 7 bases not matched to a gene; V was cut back by 7 bases and J by 4 bases. The CDR3 consists of 15 residues. Germline assignment: CDR1 LNHNV and CDR2 YYDKDF (reference sequence). The whole variable domain, filled in from reference TRBV15 and TRBJ2-6, reads DAMVIQNPRYQVTQFGKPVTLSCSQTLNHNVMYWYQQKSSQAPKLLFHYYDKDFNNEADTPDNFQSRRPNTSFCFLDIRSPGLGDTAMYLCATTTGVGGANVLTFGAGSRLTVL.

The gene calls are TRBV2 and TRBJ2-3; 8 bases map to TRBD1. The germline V gene has CDR1 SNHLY and CDR2 FYNNEI. The CDR3 covers 14 residues. With 7 bases clipped from V and 2 bases from J, the junction kept 5 bases outside the gene matches. This chain's CDR3 is CASTTGGNTDTQYF. CDR3 bases: TGTGCCAGCACAACAGGGGGTAACACAGATACGCAGTATTTT. The whole variable domain, remainder taken from reference TRBV2 and TRBJ2-3, is EPEVTQTPSHQVTQMGQEVILRCVPISNHLYFYWYRQILGQKVEFLVSFYNNEISEKSEIFDDQFSVERPDGSNFTLKIRSTKLEDSAMYFCASTTGGNTDTQYFGPGTRLTVL.

This chain connects TRBV9 to TRBJ2-5; 9 nucleotides align to TRBD2. CDR1 and CDR2 (germline): SGDLS, YYNGEE. The CDR3 spans 12 residues. Trimming cost V 4 bases and J 7 bases; bases outside gene matches: 2. The CDR3 here is CASSFSGGTQYF. Here the CDR3 DNA reads TGTGCCAGCAGCTTTAGCGGGGGGACCCAGTACTTC.